The present entry profiles one TCR beta chain with its context. The antigen is undetermined. The CDR3 is 14 amino acids. Trimming removed 6 bases from V and 1 base from J, with 12 bases in between. Germline CDR1 reads MRHNA; CDR2 reads SNTAGT. TCRdb itself ran the 5' RACE reads through MiXCR, one entry per CDR3 protein. This sample has hundreds of thousands of distinct CDR3 sequences, with approximately 6% found just once. The data were taken from a study of identical twins. Study results and caveats: Those out-of-frame alpha sequences shared by twins showed an excess of low generation probability. Analyses of zero insertions could be partly confounded by invariant MAIT and iNKT cells.

This TCR derives from a man aged 18 to 29 in good health. The sequenced material came from naive T cells sorted from blood. The gene calls are TRBV6-4 and TRBJ1-1; D not resolved. The CDR3 region is CASRPVARNTEAFF. The CDR3 DNA reads TGTGCCAGCAGGCCCGTCGCCAGGAACACTGAAGCTTTCTTT.